The 27 T cell receptor beta chains below were found in one sample sequenced in a study of T cells in Graves' hyperthyroidism and ophthalmopathy. Authors of the study amplified TCR beta CDR3 regions from RNA transcripts. First-round RT-PCR of the TCR CDR3 relied on the HTBI primer set. TCRdb redid the calling of the multiplex PCR reads with MiXCR, one entry per CDR3 protein. The table lists 550,000 to 850,000 distinct CDR3 sequences, 18% of them singletons, with approximately 16% in the top ten. Sequences were obtained from blood. These receptors were taken from a woman in her 50s with Graves' hyperthyroidism that later progressed to Graves' ophthalmopathy.

This chain links TRBV12-3 or TRBV12-4 with TRBJ1-3; no clear D. The germline V and J ends were trimmed by 8 bases and 7 bases, with 15 bases remaining between them. This CDR3 is built from 13 residues. CDR3 sequence: CASGLGELNTIYF. CDR3 DNA sequence: TGTGCCAGCGGGCTGGGCGAACTTAACACCATATATTTT.

The gene calls are TRBV15 and TRBJ2-3; weak D call: TRBD2 (5 bases). This CDR3 region has 15 residues. V shed 0 bases and J shed 6 bases, with 13 bases lying between them. CDR1 LNHNV and CDR2 YYDKDF come from the germline V gene (reference sequence). The CDR3 is CATSRDWRRLDTQYF. Written as DNA, the CDR3 is TGTGCCACCAGCAGAGATTGGAGGAGGTTGGATACGCAGTATTTT.

The sample holds many counts of this clonotype. This chain uses TRBV12-3 or TRBV12-4 with TRBJ2-2; unclear D gene. V was shortened by 4 bases and J by 6 bases, with 0 bases between the two germline ends. The CDR3 runs to 10 residues. The CDR3 region is CASSSGELFF. DNA of the CDR3: TGTGCCAGCAGTTCCGGGGAGCTGTTTTTT.

The V gene is TRBV5-1, the J gene TRBJ1-1, with 9 bases fitting TRBD1. CDR1 is SGHRS and CDR2 is YFSETQ in the germline V gene. The CDR3 is 13 residues long. V shed 5 bases, J shed 4 bases, and the junction held 3 bases outside the gene matches. In DNA, the CDR3 is TGCGCCAGCAGGCTGGACAGGGGCACTGAAGCTTTCTTT. Translating it yields CASRLDRGTEAFF.

This clonotype has at least ten counts. This chain uses TRBV2 with TRBJ2-2, with 9 bases lining up with TRBD2. The CDR3 loop spans 16 amino acids. Germline lookup yields CDR1 SNHLY and CDR2 FYNNEI. After removal of 3 bases from V and 7 bases from J, the junction contained 9 bases not matched to a gene. CDR3 sequence: CASSELAGGPGGELFF. The CDR3 nucleotides read TGTGCCAGCAGTGAGTTGGCGGGGGGGCCTGGCGGGGAGCTGTTTTTT.

This clonotype was seen more than once but under ten times. The chain employs TRBV20-1 and TRBJ2-4; D is undetermined. Trimming removed 0 bases at V and 0 bases at J, with 6 bases between. Germline V gene sequence: CDR1 DFQATT, CDR2 SNEGSKA (reference sequence). CDR3 length: 14 residues. CDR3 bases: TGCAGTGCTAGAGATCTGAGAGCCAAAAACATTCAGTACTTC. Translation: CSARDLRAKNIQYF.

This chain uses TRBV12-3 or TRBV12-4 with TRBJ1-5, with a possible D match to TRBD1 (6 bases). Deletions cut 6 bases from V and 3 bases from J, with 18 bases between. The CDR3 spans 16 residues. CDR3: CASSRTGMGLNQPQHF. CDR3 DNA: TGTGCCAGCAGCAGAACAGGGATGGGGCTCAATCAGCCCCAGCATTTT.

This clonotype has at least ten counts. The J gene is TRBJ2-1, the V gene TRBV12-3 or TRBV12-4; TRBD2 agrees at 13 bases. Trimming removed 10 bases from V and 8 bases from J; junction bases left unmatched: 8. The CDR3 covers 14 residues. CDR3 bases: TGTGCCATAAGGGCGACTAGCGGGGGGCATGAGCAGTTCTTC. Its translation is CAIRATSGGHEQFF.

This chain connects TRBV19 to TRBJ2-1; 8 nucleotides agree with TRBD2. The junction had 9 bases not matched to a gene; V was cut back by 4 bases and J by 10 bases. The CDR3 covers 14 residues. CDR1 LNHDA and CDR2 SQIVND come from the germline V gene (reference sequence). The CDR3 DNA sequence: TGTGCCAGTAGTAACCGGGGGGGGATTCGGGAGCAGTTCTTC. Protein product: CASSNRGGIREQFF.

This chain connects TRBV9 to TRBJ1-6; 9 positions agree with TRBD1. Trimming removed 0 bases from V and 2 bases from J; junction bases left unmatched: 9. Germline V gene sequence: CDR1 SGDLS, CDR2 YYNGEE. The CDR3 totals 19 residues. The CDR3 DNA is TGTGCCAGCAGCGTAGCTCCGGGACAGGGACAGGCCTATAATTCACCCCTCCACTTT. Amino acid sequence: CASSVAPGQGQAYNSPLHF.

Only a few counts were recorded for this clonotype. The chain combines TRBV20-1 with TRBJ1-2, with D possibly matching TRBD1 (5 bases). The V gene's germline CDR1 is DFQATT and CDR2 SNEGSKA (reference sequence). This CDR3 contains 13 residues. The V end lost 8 bases, the J end lost 4 bases, and 17 bases lay between the germline ends. The CDR3 DNA reads TGCAGTTTGGACAAGGAATTCCCCTATGGCTACACCTTC. This sequence encodes CSLDKEFPYGYTF.

This clonotype appeared a few times. V gene TRBV5-4 combines with J gene TRBJ2-6, with D uncertain. Trimming took off 5 bases at V and 4 bases at J, with 10 bases between the two ends. CDR3 length: 14 amino acids. Germline CDR1 and CDR2: SGHNT and YYREEE (reference sequence). The CDR3 bases are TGTGCCAGCAGACAAGTGGAAGGGGCCAACGTCCTGACTTTC. This translates into CASRQVEGANVLTF.

Ten or more counts support this clonotype. The gene calls are TRBV27 and TRBJ1-1; no firm D call. V was trimmed by 5 bases and J by 1 base, leaving 14 bases between them. This CDR3 contains 15 residues. Germline loops: CDR1 MNHEY, CDR2 SMNVEV (reference sequence). CDR3 sequence: CASSPRIGSNTEAFF. For the CDR3, the DNA is TGTGCCAGCAGTCCTCGTATTGGGTCGAACACTGAAGCTTTCTTT.

There are a few counts of this clonotype. J is TRBJ1-5 and V is TRBV5-8; weak D call: TRBD1 (5 bases). The germline CDR1 and CDR2 sequences are SGHTS and YDEGEE. This CDR3 is built from 12 residues. Trimming took 5 bases from V and 7 from J, leaving 10 bases between them. In nucleotides, the CDR3 is TGTGCCAGCAGGCAGGGTTTCCAGCCCCAGCATTTT. The encoded protein is CASRQGFQPQHF.

This chain uses TRBV19 with TRBJ1-6, with TRBD1 matching over 8 bases. This CDR3 is built from 16 residues. The germline V gene has CDR1 LNHDA and CDR2 SQIVND (reference sequence). V lost 4 bases and J lost 7; bases outside the gene matches: 9. The CDR3 loop reads CASSRPDREGNSPLHF. CDR3 nucleotide sequence: TGTGCCAGTAGTAGACCGGACAGGGAAGGGAATTCACCCCTCCACTTT.

The chain recombines TRBV7-2 with TRBJ2-3; 7 bases map to TRBD2. This CDR3 contains 15 residues. CDR1 is SGHTA and CDR2 is FQGNSA in the germline V gene. Unmatched junction bases numbered 8, after V lost 2 bases and J lost 6 bases. DNA of the CDR3: TGTGCCAGCAGCTTAACCGCGGGGGTCGGGGATACGCAGTATTTT. The encoded protein is CASSLTAGVGDTQYF.

This clonotype was picked up many times. The rearrangement links TRBV5-1 to TRBJ2-2; possible D gene TRBD1, 5 bases. The germline V gene has CDR1 SGHRS and CDR2 YFSETQ. The CDR3 is made up of 13 amino acids. Trimming stripped 2 bases from V and 7 bases from J, with 9 bases between. This chain's CDR3 is CASSFRAGGELFF. Written as DNA, the CDR3 is TGCGCCAGCAGCTTCAGGGCAGGCGGGGAGCTGTTTTTT.

This chain joins TRBV14 and TRBJ2-7, with D perhaps TRBD1 or TRBD2 (5 bases each). V lost 1 base, J lost 0 bases, and 19 bases lay in between. The CDR3 extends over 18 amino acids. Per germline, CDR1 SGHDN and CDR2 FVKESK. The CDR3 DNA reads as TGTGCCAGCAGCCAAGTTAGAGTGGGACGAAGGATCTCCTACGAGCAGTACTTC. This translates into CASSQVRVGRRISYEQYF.

The V call is TRBV27, the J call TRBJ2-3; 8 positions match TRBD2. The CDR3 runs 14 residues. Germline V gene lookup returns CDR1 MNHEY and CDR2 SMNVEV (reference sequence). Trimming cost V 3 bases and J 5 bases; bases outside gene matches: 4. In nucleotides, the CDR3 is TGTGCCAGCAGTTTCGCGGGGGGAAAAGATACGCAGTATTTT. Translation: CASSFAGGKDTQYF.

This chain connects TRBV5-6 to TRBJ2-2, with no clear D. Trimming took 0 bases from V and 5 from J, leaving 8 bases between them. Germline values: CDR1 SGHDT, CDR2 YYEEEE. The CDR3 sequence is 14 residues long. CDR3 sequence (DNA): TGTGCCAGCAGCTTGGTTGTTGGGACCGGGGAGCTGTTTTTT. This gives the protein CASSLVVGTGELFF.

A few counts support this clonotype. The CDR3 DNA reads TGTGCCAGCAGTGCAGGACTAAGGGACACTGAAGCTTTCTTT. Protein: CASSAGLRDTEAFF. The genes are TRBV25-1 and TRBJ1-1; D is uncertain. CDR1 and CDR2 from the germline V gene are MGHDK and SYGVNS. Between the trimmed V and J ends, which lost 4 bases and 3 bases, there was a span of 12 bases. The CDR3 has 14 residues.

This clonotype appeared many times. The V call is TRBV12-3 or TRBV12-4, the J call TRBJ1-4; D not resolved. V shed 5 bases and J shed 5 bases, with 9 bases lying between them. CDR3 size: 13 residues. As DNA, the CDR3 is TGTGCCAGCAGTCAGTGGGTGAATGAAAAACTGTTTTTT. Protein product: CASSQWVNEKLFF.

This clonotype was seen more than once but under ten times. V and J are TRBV7-3 and TRBJ2-3, with 11 bases matching TRBD2. The CDR3 has 16 residues. Germline V CDR1 and CDR2: SGHTA, FQGTGA. V was pared by 5 bases and J by 9 bases, with 13 bases of the junction left unmatched. CDR3 sequence (DNA): TGTGCCAGCAGCCCCGTCCCGCTCGCTAGCGGGGGGACGCAGTATTTT. This gives the protein CASSPVPLASGGTQYF.

The chain links TRBV4-1 to TRBJ1-4; D is perhaps TRBD1 (5 bases). In germline, CDR1 is MGHRA, CDR2 YSYEKL. The CDR3 covers 19 residues. With 0 bases removed from V and 8 bases from J, the gap between germline ends came to 25 bases. The CDR3 is CASSQDFNGFDRGDEKLFF. The CDR3, as DNA: TGCGCCAGCAGCCAAGACTTTAATGGGTTTGATAGGGGAGACGAAAAACTGTTTTTT.

This chain uses TRBV19 with TRBJ2-7, with 7 bases that match TRBD1. CDR3 size: 14 residues. Per germline, CDR1 LNHDA and CDR2 SQIVND (reference sequence). J gave up 0 bases and V 6 bases, and 5 bases lay outside the gene matches. CDR3 sequence: CASRLTGSSYEQYF. The CDR3 nucleotides are TGTGCCAGTAGATTGACAGGGAGCTCCTACGAGCAGTACTTC.

This clonotype was seen repeatedly, ten times or more. V is TRBV6-1 and J is TRBJ1-5; D ambiguous. Per germline, CDR1 MNHNS and CDR2 SASEGT. Trimming took off 4 bases at V and 5 bases at J, with 6 bases between the two ends. This CDR3 is 12 amino acids long. CDR3 loop: CASSGGDQPQHF. CDR3 nucleotides: TGTGCCAGCAGTGGAGGTGATCAGCCCCAGCATTTT.

This clonotype was counted a few times. The V and J genes are TRBV19 and TRBJ1-1; D is unclear. The CDR3 totals 13 residues. Deletions cut 7 bases from V and 1 base from J, with 10 bases between. CDR1 and CDR2 from the germline V gene are LNHDA and SQIVND (reference sequence). The CDR3 loop reads CASIPPSNTEAFF. In DNA, the CDR3 is TGTGCCAGTATCCCCCCATCGAACACTGAAGCTTTCTTT. Variable domain in full (rest from reference TRBV19 and TRBJ1-1): DGGITQSPKYLFRKEGQNVTLSCEQNLNHDAMYWYRQDPGQGLRLIYYSQIVNDFQKGDIAEGYSVSREKKESFPLTVTSAQKNPTAFYLCASIPPSNTEAFFGQGTRLTVV.